This TCR beta chain was documented in a study of CD4 T cells in relation to SARS-CoV-2 and coronaviruses. Study-level results: Pre-pandemic and post-infection samples never came from the same donor. Approximately 65% of donors had memory CD4+ clonotypes crossrecognizing SARS-CoV-2 and common cold coronavirus spike.

On this clone itself: What it recognizes is unknown.

The unexposed donors gave CD4+ T cells in about 2010-2019, prior to COVID-19. After approximately 10 days of culture, CD4+ T cells were isolated. Testing used SARS-CoV-2 S/N and four cold-coronavirus spikes on unexposed-donor CD4+ T cells, cells permitting. The CDR3 length is 17 residues. The germline V gene encodes CDR1 SGHDN and CDR2 FVKESK. Trimming took 1 base from V and 3 from J, leaving 16 bases between them. Measured with immunoSEQ multiplex PCR; TCRdb has only the in-frame clones, and not every one. Of about 21,000 clones detected, less than 85% appear once; the ten largest clones hold 17%. This sequence was found in a human donor in good health. V and J are TRBV14 and TRBJ1-5; tentatively, D is TRBD1 (6 bases). Sequencing used CD4+ T cells from PBMCs, cultured in vitro. The CDR3 DNA sequence: TGTGCCAGCAGCCAAGGCCTCTTGGGGGGCCCCAATCAGCCCCAGCATTTT. Protein product: CASSQGLLGGPNQPQHF. Complete variable domain (other parts from reference TRBV14 and TRBJ1-5): EAGVTQFPSHSVIEKGQTVTLRCDPISGHDNLYWYRRVMGKEIKFLLHFVKESKQDESGMPNNRFLAERTGGTYSTLKVQPAELEDSGVYFCASSQGLLGGPNQPQHFGDGTRLSIL.